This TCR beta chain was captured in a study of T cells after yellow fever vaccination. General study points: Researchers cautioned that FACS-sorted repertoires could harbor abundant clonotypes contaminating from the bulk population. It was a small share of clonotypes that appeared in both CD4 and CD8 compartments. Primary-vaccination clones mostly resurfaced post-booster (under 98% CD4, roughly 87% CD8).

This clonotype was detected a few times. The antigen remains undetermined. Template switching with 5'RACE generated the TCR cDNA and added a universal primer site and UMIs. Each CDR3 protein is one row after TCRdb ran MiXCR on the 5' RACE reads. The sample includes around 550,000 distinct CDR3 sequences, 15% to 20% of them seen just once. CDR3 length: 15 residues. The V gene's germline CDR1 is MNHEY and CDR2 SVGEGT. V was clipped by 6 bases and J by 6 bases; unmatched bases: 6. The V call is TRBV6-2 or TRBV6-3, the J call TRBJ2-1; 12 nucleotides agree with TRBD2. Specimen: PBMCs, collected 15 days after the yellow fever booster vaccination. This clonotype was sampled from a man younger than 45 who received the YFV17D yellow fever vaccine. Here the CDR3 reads CASSKLAGGSNEQFF. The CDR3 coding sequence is TGTGCCAGCAGCAAACTAGCGGGAGGTTCCAATGAGCAGTTCTTC.